The clone carrying this T cell receptor beta chain was found a few times. Its antigen is undetermined. This specimen belongs to a study of T-cell memory formation after mild COVID-19. Findings and limits, study-wide: What remained unconfirmed was the SARS-CoV-2 specificity of second-wave clones peaking on day 37. The CD4+ clones that contracted clustered mainly within CM and EM, and the CD8+ clones concentrated in EMRA.

Looked up from germline, CDR1 is SGHRS and CDR2 is YFSETQ. The CDR3 runs to 15 residues. The germline V and J ends were trimmed by 0 bases and 5 bases, with 13 bases remaining between them. TCRdb independently ran MiXCR on the 5' RACE reads; one entry per CDR3 protein. The repertoire consists of roughly 320,000 distinct CDR3 sequences, with 25% to 30% occurring once and the leading ten covering roughly 14%. The source is an adult woman who had mild COVID-19 (a few samples of this study predate the infection). Cell type and time point are not known. What was sequenced was PBMCs or a T cell subset sorted from them (not recorded which). The chain carries TRBV5-1 and TRBJ2-3; D may be TRBD1 (6 bases). CDR3 region: CASSLDRVEVDTQYF. The CDR3, as DNA: TGCGCCAGCAGCTTGGACAGGGTCGAGGTAGATACGCAGTATTTT. Filled out from reference TRBV5-1 and TRBJ2-3, the complete variable domain reads KAGVTQTPRYLIKTRGQQVTLSCSPISGHRSVSWYQQTPGQGLQFLFEYFSETQRNKGNFPGRFSGRQFSNSRSEMNVSTLELGDSALYLCASSLDRVEVDTQYFGPGTRLTVL.